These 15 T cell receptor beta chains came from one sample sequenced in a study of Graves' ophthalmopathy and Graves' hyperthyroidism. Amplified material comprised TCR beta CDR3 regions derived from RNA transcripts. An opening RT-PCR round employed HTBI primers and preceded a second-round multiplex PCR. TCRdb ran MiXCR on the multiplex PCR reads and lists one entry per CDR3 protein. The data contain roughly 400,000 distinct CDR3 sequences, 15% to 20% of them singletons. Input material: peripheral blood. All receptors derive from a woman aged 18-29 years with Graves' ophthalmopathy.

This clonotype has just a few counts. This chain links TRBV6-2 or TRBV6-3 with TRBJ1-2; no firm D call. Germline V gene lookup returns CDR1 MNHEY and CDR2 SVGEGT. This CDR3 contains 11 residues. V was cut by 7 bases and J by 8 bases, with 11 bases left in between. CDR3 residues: CASMNAGGYTF. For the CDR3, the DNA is TGTGCCAGCATGAATGCCGGCGGCTACACCTTC.

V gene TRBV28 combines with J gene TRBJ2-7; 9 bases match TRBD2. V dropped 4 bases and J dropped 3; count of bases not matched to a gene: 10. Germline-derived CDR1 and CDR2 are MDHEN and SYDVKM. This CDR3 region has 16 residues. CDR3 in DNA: TGTGCCAGCAGTTCCCCCGGACTAGCGTCCCACTACGAGCAGTACTTC. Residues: CASSSPGLASHYEQYF.

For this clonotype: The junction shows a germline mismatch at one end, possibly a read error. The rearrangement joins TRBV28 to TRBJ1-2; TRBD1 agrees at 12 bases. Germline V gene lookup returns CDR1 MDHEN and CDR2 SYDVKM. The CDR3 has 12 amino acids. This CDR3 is CASSPGTGGEAF. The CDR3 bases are TGTGCCAGCAGTCCAGGGACAGGGGGCGAGGCCTTC.

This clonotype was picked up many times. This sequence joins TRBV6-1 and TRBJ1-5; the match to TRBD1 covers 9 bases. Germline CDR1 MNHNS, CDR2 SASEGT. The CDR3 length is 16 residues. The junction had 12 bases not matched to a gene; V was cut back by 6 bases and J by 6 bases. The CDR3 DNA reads TGTGCCAGCAGGAAACCGGGACAGGGTGGAGGTCAGCCCCAGCATTTT. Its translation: CASRKPGQGGGQPQHF.

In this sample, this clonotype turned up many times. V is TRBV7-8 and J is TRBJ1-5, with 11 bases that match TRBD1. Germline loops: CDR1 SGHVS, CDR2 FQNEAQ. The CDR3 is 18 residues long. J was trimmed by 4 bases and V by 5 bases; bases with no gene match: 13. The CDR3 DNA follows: TGTGCCAGCAGCCTAAGGGACAGGGGGAAATGGGGTAATCAGCCCCAGCATTTT. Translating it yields CASSLRDRGKWGNQPQHF. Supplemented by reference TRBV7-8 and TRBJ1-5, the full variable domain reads GAGVSQSPRYKVAKRGQDVALRCDPISGHVSLFWYQQALGQGPEFLTYFQNEAQLDKSGLPSDRFFAERPEGSVSTLKIQRTQQEDSAVYLCASSLRDRGKWGNQPQHFGDGTRLSIL.

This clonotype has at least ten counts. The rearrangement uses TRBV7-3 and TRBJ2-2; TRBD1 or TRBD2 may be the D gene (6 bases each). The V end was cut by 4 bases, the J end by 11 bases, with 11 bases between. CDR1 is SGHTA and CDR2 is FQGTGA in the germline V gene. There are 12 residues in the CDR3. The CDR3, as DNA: TGTGCCAGCAGCTCCCCGGGGGCTGAGCTGTTTTTT. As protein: CASSSPGAELFF.

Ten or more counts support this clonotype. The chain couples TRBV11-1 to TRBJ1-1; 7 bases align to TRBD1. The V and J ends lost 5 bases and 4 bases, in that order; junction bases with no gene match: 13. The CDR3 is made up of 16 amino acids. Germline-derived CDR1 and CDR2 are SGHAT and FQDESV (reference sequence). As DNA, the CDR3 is TGTGCCAGCAGCCCCCGACAGGGTATAGGGAGCACTGAAGCTTTCTTT. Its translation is CASSPRQGIGSTEAFF. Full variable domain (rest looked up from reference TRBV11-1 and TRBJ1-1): EAEVAQSPRYKITEKSQAVAFWCDPISGHATLYWYRQILGQGPELLVQFQDESVVDDSQLPKDRFSAERLKGVDSTLKIQPAELGDSAMYLCASSPRQGIGSTEAFFGQGTRLTVV.

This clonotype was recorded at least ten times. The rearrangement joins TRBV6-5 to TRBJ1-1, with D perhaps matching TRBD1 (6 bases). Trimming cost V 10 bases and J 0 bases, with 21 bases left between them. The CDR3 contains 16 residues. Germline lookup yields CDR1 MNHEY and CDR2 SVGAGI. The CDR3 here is CATRGDYRTVNTEAFF. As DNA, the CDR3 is TGTGCCACAAGGGGAGACTACAGGACAGTGAACACTGAAGCTTTCTTT.

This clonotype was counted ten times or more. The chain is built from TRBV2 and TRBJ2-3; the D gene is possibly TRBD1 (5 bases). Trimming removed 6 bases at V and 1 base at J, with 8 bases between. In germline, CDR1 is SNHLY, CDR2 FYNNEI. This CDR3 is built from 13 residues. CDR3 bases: TGTGCCAGCAGGGGGCTCGGCACAGATACGCAGTATTTT. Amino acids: CASRGLGTDTQYF.

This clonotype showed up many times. CDR3 residues: CASSYPEGAQHF. The CDR3 DNA sequence: TGTGCCAGCAGTTACCCAGAGGGGGCCCAGCATTTT. This chain uses TRBV6-5 with TRBJ1-5; a possible D gene is TRBD1 (6 bases). Trimming took 2 bases from V and 11 from J, leaving 10 bases between them. CDR3 length: 12 amino acids. Germline CDR1 and CDR2: MNHEY and SVGAGI.

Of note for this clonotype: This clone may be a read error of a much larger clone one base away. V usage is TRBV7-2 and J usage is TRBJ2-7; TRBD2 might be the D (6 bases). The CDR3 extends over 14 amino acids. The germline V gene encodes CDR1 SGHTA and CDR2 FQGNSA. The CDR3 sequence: CANSLEGGGYEQYF. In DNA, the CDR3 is TGTGCCAACAGCTTAGAGGGTGGGGGGTACGAGCAGTACTTC.

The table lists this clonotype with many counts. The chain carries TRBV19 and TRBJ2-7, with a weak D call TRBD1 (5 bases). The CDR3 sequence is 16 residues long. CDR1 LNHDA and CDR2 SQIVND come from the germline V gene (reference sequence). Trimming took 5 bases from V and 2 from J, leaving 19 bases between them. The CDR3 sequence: CASSRTHGALAYEQYF. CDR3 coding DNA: TGTGCCAGTAGTCGCACTCATGGGGCGCTTGCCTACGAGCAGTACTTC.

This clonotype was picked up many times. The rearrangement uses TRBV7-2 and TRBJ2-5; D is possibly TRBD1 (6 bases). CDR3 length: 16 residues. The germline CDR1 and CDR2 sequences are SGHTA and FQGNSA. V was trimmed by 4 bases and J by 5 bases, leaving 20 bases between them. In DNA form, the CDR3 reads TGTGCCAGCAGCTCAACTCGCTACAGGGAGCGGGAGACCCAGTACTTC. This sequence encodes CASSSTRYRERETQYF.

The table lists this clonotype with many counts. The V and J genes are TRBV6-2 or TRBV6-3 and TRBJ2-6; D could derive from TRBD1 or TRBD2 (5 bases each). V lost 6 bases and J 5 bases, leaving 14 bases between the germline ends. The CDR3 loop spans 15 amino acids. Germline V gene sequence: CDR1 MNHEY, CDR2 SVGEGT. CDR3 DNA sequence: TGTGCCAGCAGCTCGGATCCGGGGCGGGCCAACGTCCTGACTTTC. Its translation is CASSSDPGRANVLTF.

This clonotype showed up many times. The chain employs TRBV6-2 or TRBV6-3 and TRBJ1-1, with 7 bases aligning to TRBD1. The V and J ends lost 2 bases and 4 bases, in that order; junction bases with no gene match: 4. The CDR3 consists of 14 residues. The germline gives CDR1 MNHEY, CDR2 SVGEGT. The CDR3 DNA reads TGTGCCAGCAGTTACCCAGGGGGAGGCACTGAAGCTTTCTTT. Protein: CASSYPGGGTEAFF.